This T cell receptor beta chain was obtained from a study of molecular identifiers for immune sequencing clone quantification (dated 2018 in TCRdb). The study in broad terms: For a replicate experiment, RNA from around 20,000 or 100,000 naive CD8 T cells was divided into five aliquots, of which four were sequenced. CD8 T cells were used in a methods study to benchmark molecular-identifier clustering-based TCR repertoire sequencing (MIDCIRS) and TCR RNA copy counting.

Results and caveats for the whole study, not just this receptor: A single cell's worth of spiked-in Jurkat TCR RNA was reported detectable even among about a million naive CD8 T cells. About three recovered TCR RNA copies per cell were obtained by modeling, versus around 9.8 by digital PCR, implying a capture efficiency of approximately 27%. Clones above 20 RNA copies held over 99% of molecules in CMV-specific effector cells but under 1% in naive cells. Spiked-in Jurkat TCR RNA (approximately 10 copies' worth), which is not part of the donor repertoire, was contained in the naive libraries. Without barcode sub-clustering, chimeric consensus sequences inflated TCR diversity; chimeras reached as high as 47%. The sizes of highly expanded clones could end up underestimated when identical TCR molecules share a barcode.

This clonotype has ten or more counts. What this receptor recognizes is not known. The sample holds no much larger clone one base away, and base qualities are not on file. Libraries of naive CD8 T cells were built from around 20,000 to 1,000,000 sorted cells, with 10%, 30% or 50% of the purified RNA used. On a BD FACSAria II, naive CD8 T cells were FACS-sorted as CD8+CD4-CCR7+CD45RA+ and collected into RLT Plus buffer. Approximately 9 TCR copies' worth of Jurkat RNA were spiked into roughly 17,000-1,100,000 naive CD8 T cell samples to test detection sensitivity. Enrichment of CD8 T cells was performed with RosetteSep CD8+ T Cell Enrichment Cocktail and Ficoll-Paque, after which ACK red cell lysis was carried out. V and J are truncated by 3 bases and 0 bases respectively, leaving an intervening sequence of 9 bases. Taken from cysteine to phenylalanine, the CDR3 has 14 residues. CDR3 DNA is the only sequence kept; it has 42 bases, read in frame from the first base. CDR1 and CDR2, looked up from the germline V gene, are SGHRS and YFSETQ.

Libraries were constructed by PCR. This sample was sequenced with an Illumina HiSeq 4000. Bulk TCR libraries were prepared as previously described, using TCR primers listed in Table S5. Purification of total RNA was performed with the Qiagen AllPrep DNA/RNA kit. Reads from multiple sequencing runs of the same library were pooled before analysis. The published analysis was carried out like this. Reads were retained only if the reads had an exact TCR constant sequence, and the retained reads were trimmed to 150 nt and grouped according to their 12-nt molecular barcodes. Reads in each barcode group were sub-clustered using a 15% Levenshtein threshold, and a quality-weighted consensus sequence was built for each RNA molecule. Non-functional sequences were removed, as were lower-count sequences one edit away from another. Barcode sub-clusters with fewer than 20% of the maximum read count were removed, based on fitting two negative binomial distributions. TCRdb reran the public reads through fastp at Q25 and MiXCR, keeping productive beta chains. Each CDR3 protein appears once, grouped with its most common genes and DNA. TCRdb, not the original authors, processed these V and J calls. The sample table records 400,000 to 600,000 distinct CDR3 sequences; 20% to 25% of these occur just once. The top ten clones comprise around 0.84% of the sample.

This receptor was identified in a human donor in good health. Some libraries in this study had Jurkat cell RNA spiked in. The V gene is TRBV5-1 and the J gene is TRBJ2-5, with the identity of the D gene unclear. Sequenced input: naive CD8+ T cells from blood, with Jurkat cell RNA spiked in. Per the publication, the cell subset or site label means: FACS-sorted CD8+CD4-CCR7+CD45RA+ naive T cells. The bases read TGCGCCAGCAGCTCAGACTGGAACCAAGAGACCCAGTACTTC. Its translation reads: CASSSDWNQETQYF.